The clone carrying this T cell receptor beta chain was recorded at least ten times. Its antigen remains unidentified. Germline V gene data show CDR1 as SQVTM and CDR2 as ANQGSEA. Trimming left V 7 bases short and J 2 bases short, with 21 bases between. The CDR3 loop spans 15 amino acids. The authors prepared the TCRbeta library with unique molecular identifiers. TCRdb reprocessed the PCR reads via MiXCR and lists one record per CDR3 protein. The sample contains 65,000 to 75,000 distinct CDR3 sequences, around 4.7% of which appear only once. This entry belongs to a study of T-cell reconstitution after alpha-beta-depleted transplantation in children. Study-level results: Where alpha-beta T cells came from about two months after transplant was reportedly several hundred expanded graft clones. From newly produced T cells came most of the T-cell counts and diversity one year after transplant.

This TCR derives from a boy in the first two years of life who had a stem cell transplant for acute myeloid leukemia, so the T cells may come from the graft donor. V gene TRBV29-1 combines with J gene TRBJ2-7, with D perhaps being TRBD1 or TRBD2 (6 bases each). The sequenced sample was PBMCs, mostly from graft donor cells, obtained 180 days after TCRalphabeta/CD19-depleted stem cell transplant. The CDR3 DNA reads as TGCAGCGCTTTAGGGGGGAAAGCTTCCGCCTACGAGCAGTACTTC. The encoded protein is CSALGGKASAYEQYF.